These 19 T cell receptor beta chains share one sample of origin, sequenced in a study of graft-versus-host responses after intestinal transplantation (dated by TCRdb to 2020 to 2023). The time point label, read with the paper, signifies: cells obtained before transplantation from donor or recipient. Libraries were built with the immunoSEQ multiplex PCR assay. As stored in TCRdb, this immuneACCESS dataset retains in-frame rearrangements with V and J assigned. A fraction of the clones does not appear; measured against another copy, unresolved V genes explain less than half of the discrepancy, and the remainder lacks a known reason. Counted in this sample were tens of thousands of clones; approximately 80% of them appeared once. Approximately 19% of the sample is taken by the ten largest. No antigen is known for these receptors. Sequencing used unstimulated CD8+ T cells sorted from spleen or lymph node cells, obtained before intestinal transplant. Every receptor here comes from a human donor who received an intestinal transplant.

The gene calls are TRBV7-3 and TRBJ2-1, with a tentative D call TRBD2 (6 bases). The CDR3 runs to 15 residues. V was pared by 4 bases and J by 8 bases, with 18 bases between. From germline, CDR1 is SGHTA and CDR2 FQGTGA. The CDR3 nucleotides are TGTGCCAGCAGCTCCCAGACGACTAGTTCCGATGAGCAGTTCTTC. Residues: CASSSQTTSSDEQFF.

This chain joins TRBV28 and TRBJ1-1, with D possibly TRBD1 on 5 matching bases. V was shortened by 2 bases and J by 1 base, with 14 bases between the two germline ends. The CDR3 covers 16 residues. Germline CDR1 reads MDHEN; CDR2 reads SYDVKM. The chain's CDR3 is CASSLEYIQGNTEAFF. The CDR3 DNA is TGTGCCAGCAGTTTAGAGTATATCCAGGGGAACACTGAAGCTTTCTTT.

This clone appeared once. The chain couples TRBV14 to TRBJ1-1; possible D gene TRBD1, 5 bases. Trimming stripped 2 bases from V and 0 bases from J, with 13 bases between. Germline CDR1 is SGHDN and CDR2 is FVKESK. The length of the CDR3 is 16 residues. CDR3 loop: CASSQTAGRLNTEAFF. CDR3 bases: TGTGCCAGCAGCCAAACCGCGGGACGGCTGAACACTGAAGCTTTCTTT. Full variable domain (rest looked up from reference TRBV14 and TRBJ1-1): EAGVTQFPSHSVIEKGQTVTLRCDPISGHDNLYWYRRVMGKEIKFLLHFVKESKQDESGMPNNRFLAERTGGTYSTLKVQPAELEDSGVYFCASSQTAGRLNTEAFFGQGTRLTVV.

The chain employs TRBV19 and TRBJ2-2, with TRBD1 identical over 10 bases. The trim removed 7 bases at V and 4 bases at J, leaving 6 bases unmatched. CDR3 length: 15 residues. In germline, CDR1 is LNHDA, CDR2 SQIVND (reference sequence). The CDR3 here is CASTVTGGLTGELFF. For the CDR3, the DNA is TGTGCCAGTACCGTGACAGGGGGCCTCACCGGGGAGCTGTTTTTT.

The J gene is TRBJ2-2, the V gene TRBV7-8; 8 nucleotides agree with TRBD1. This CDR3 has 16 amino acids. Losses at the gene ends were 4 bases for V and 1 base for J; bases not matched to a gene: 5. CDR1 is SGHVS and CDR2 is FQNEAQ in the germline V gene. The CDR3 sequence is CASSSPTGVNTGELFF. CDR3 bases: TGTGCCAGCAGCTCTCCGACAGGGGTGAACACCGGGGAGCTGTTTTTT.

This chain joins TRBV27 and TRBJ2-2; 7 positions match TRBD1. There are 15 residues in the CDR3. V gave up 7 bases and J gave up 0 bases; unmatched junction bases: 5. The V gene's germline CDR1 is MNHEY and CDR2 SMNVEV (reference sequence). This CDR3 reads CASKGAVSNTGELFF. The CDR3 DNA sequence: TGTGCCAGCAAGGGGGCGGTTTCGAACACCGGGGAGCTGTTTTTT.

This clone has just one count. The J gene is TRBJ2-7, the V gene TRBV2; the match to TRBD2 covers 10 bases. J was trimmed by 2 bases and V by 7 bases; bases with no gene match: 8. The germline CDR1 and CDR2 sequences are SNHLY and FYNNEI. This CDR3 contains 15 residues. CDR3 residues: CASMITSGVPYEQYF. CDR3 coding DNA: TGTGCCAGCATGATTACTAGCGGGGTCCCCTACGAGCAGTACTTC.

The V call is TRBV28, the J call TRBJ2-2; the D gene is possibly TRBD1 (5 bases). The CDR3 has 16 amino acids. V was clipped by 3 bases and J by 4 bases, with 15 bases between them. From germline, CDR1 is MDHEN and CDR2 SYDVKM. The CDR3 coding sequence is TGTGCCAGCAGTTTCCCCCGGGCAGGGTCCACCGGGGAGCTGTTTTTT. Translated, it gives CASSFPRAGSTGELFF.

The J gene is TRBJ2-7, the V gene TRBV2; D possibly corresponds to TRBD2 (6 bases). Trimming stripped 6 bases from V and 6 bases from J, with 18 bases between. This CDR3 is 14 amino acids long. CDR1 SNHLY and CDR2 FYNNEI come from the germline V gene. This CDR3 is CASRSGGDFGEQYF. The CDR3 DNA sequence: TGTGCCAGCAGGTCAGGCGGGGACTTCGGCGAGCAGTACTTC.

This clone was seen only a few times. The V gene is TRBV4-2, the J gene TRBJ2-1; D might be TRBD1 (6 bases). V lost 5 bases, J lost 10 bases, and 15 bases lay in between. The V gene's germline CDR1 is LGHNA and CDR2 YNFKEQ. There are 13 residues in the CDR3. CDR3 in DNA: TGTGCCAGCAGCTTCCGACAGGCAGCCGAGCAGTTCTTC. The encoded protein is CASSFRQAAEQFF.

In DNA, the CDR3 is TGTGCCAGCAGCTATAGCAATCAGCCCCAGCATTTT. It encodes CASSYSNQPQHF. This sequence joins TRBV28 and TRBJ1-5; no reliable D call. The CDR3 covers 12 residues. Germline assignment: CDR1 MDHEN and CDR2 SYDVKM. V lost 6 bases, J lost 0 bases, and 3 bases lay in between.

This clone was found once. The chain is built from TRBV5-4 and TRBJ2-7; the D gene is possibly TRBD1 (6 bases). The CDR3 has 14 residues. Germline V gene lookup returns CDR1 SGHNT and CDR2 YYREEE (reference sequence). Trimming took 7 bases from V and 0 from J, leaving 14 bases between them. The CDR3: CASSPQGHSYEQYF. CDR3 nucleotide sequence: TGTGCCAGCTCACCACAGGGACACTCCTACGAGCAGTACTTC.

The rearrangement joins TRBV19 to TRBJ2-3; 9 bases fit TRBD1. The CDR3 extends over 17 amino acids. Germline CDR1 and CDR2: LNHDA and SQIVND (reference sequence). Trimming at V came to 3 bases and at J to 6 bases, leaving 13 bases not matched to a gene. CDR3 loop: CASSIRYPRQGGDTQYF. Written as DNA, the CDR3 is TGTGCCAGTAGTATTAGGTACCCCAGACAGGGGGGCGATACGCAGTATTTT.

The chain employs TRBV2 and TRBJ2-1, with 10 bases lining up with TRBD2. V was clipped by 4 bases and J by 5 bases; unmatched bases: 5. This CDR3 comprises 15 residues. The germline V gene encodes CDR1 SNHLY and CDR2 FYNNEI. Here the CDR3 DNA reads TGTGCCAGCAGTGTGTCACTAGCGGGGAACAATGAGCAGTTCTTC. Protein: CASSVSLAGNNEQFF.

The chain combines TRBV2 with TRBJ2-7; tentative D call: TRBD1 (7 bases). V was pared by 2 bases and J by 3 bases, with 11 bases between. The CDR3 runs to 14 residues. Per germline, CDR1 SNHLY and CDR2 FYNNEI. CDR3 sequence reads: CASSERRDSYEQYF. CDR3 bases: TGTGCCAGCAGTGAAAGGAGGGACAGCTACGAGCAGTACTTC.

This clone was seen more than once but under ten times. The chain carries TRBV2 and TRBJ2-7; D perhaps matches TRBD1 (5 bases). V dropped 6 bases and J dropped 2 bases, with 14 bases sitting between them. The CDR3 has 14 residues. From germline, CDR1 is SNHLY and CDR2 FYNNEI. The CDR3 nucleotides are TGTGCCAGCAGGCGAGGTGGGGCCACCTACGAGCAGTACTTC. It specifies CASRRGGATYEQYF. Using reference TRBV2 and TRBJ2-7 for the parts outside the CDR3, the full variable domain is EPEVTQTPSHQVTQMGQEVILRCVPISNHLYFYWYRQILGQKVEFLVSFYNNEISEKSEIFDDQFSVERPDGSNFTLKIRSTKLEDSAMYFCASRRGGATYEQYFGPGTRLTVT.

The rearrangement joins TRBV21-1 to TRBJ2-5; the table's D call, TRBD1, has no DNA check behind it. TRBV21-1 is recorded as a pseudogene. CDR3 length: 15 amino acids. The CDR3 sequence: CASSKDRGGWETQYF. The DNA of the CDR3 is TGTGCCAGCAGCAAGGACAGAGGGGGTTGGGAGACCCAGTACTTC.

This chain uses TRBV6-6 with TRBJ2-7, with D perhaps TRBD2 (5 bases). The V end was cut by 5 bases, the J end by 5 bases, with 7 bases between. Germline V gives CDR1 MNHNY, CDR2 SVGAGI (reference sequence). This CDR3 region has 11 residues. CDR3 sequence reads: CASSPGDEQYF. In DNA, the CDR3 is TGTGCCAGCAGTCCCGGGGACGAGCAGTACTTC.

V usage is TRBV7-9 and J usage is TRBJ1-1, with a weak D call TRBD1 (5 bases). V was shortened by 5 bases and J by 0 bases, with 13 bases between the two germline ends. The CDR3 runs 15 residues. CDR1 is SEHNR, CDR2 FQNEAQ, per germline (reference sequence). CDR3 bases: TGTGCCAGCAGCGATCTCAGGGAAATGAACACTGAAGCTTTCTTT. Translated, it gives CASSDLREMNTEAFF.